The sequence of this TCR beta chain was determined in a study of vaccination effects on CD4 cells after COVID-19 (dated by TCRdb to the early 2020s). General notes on the study: Post-vaccine samples across the study were collected a median of 72 days after the second dose, with a range of 14 to 241. In both COVID-19 convalescent patients and infection-naive vaccine recipients, the study compared SARS-CoV-2 spike-specific CD4+ TCR repertoires from before mRNA vaccination with those from after it. Altogether, some 11 COVID-19 convalescent patients and 4 SARS-CoV-2-naive healthy vaccine recipients made up the full study. Cultures from other donors in the study were sequenced with the Oncomine TCR Beta short-read assay on an Illumina iSeq 100.

In the ViraFEST assay, PBMC were stimulated with viral peptide pools, and TCR sequencing was then used to find antigen-specific CD4+ T cell clonotypes based on their expansion. After less than 13 days of culture, CD4+ T cells were isolated with the EasySep CD4+ T cell isolation kit. Each participant got two doses of an mRNA SARS-CoV-2 vaccine, either BNT162b2 or mRNA-1273. Healthy vaccine recipients had no prior SARS-CoV-2 infection, confirmed by negative nucleocapsid antibodies before and after vaccination. About 2.1 million PBMC per well were cultured with about 9 ug/ml peptides in IMDM containing approximately 4.6% human AB serum, around 10 IU/ml IL-2 and gentamicin. Half of the culture medium was replaced with fresh IL-2-containing medium on days 3 and 7. Unless otherwise noted, each peptide stimulation condition was cultured in triplicate wells. Using Ficoll-Paque Plus gradient centrifugation, PBMC were separated from whole blood and then either used fresh or cryopreserved at -140C. The spike proteins of SARS-CoV-2 and of the common cold coronaviruses HCoV-NL63, HCoV-OC43 and HCoV-229E were spanned by overlapping peptide pools. Genomic DNA was extracted from cultured CD4+ T cells with the QIAamp micro DNA kit.

With respect to this clone: The specificity of this receptor is unknown. There are no base qualities to consult, and no much larger clone falls within one base.

Library preparation employed the immunoSEQ multiplex PCR assay. DNA from the CD4+ T cells that had been cultured and isolated underwent TCR beta CDR3 sequencing. The paper's data handling went like this. Non-productive TCR sequences were removed, reads were trimmed to the CDR3 region, and CDR3s of at least 7 amino acids were retained. The MANAFEST web app was used to identify antigen-specific clonotypes by comparing expansion in peptide wells with expansion in reference cultures. Positive clones required FDR<0.05 expansion versus reference and all other wells, odds ratio above 5, and frequency above 0.1% in two replicate wells. Cross-reactive clonotypes were defined as significantly expanded in SARS-CoV-2 spike wells and in at least one common cold coronavirus spike condition. Levenshtein distance calculated with the stringdist R package was used to assess CDR3 similarity, and unrooted trees were constructed with ape in R 3.6.1. The clones in this table, taken by TCRdb from immuneACCESS, are in-frame only. Not every clone is retained; where verified, under half of the shortfall comes from an unresolved V gene, and the cause of the rest is unknown. That table gives V, J and clone size, and the DNA gave D and trimming. Counted in this sample were fewer than 90,000 clones; around 77% of them appeared once. More than 0.85% of the sample belongs to the ten largest clones.

Paper-wide results and their limitations: Marked clonal contraction was observed in both infection-induced and vaccine-induced clones at late post-vaccination timepoints, consistent with waning T cell responses. Among healthy vaccine recipients, nearly all vaccine-induced clones were SARS-CoV-2 mono-reactive, and just 1 of 255 was cross-reactive with common cold coronaviruses. Limitations of the study were the small number of convalescent patients and the absence of early post-infection timepoints.

As encoded in the germline V gene, CDR1 is ENHRY while CDR2 is SYGVKD. Spanning cysteine to phenylalanine, the CDR3 consists of 13 amino acids. Solely the CDR3 DNA is kept, with 39 bases framed from the first base. Deletion took 6 bases off V and 7 bases off J, with a span of 15 bases between the germline ends. The receptor was derived from a human donor who received a COVID-19 vaccine. The chain uses TRBV10-3 and TRBJ2-5, with no confident D gene call. Sequenced material: CD4+ T cells from PBMCs cultured with HCoV-OC43 spike peptides, taken after COVID-19 vaccination. Sample cell subset or site, as interpreted from the label and publication: HCoV-OC43 spike overlapping peptide pool stimulation. The nucleotide sequence reads TGTGCCATCAGCGAACAGACGGTGTCGACCCAGTACTTC. It codes for CAISEQTVSTQYF.